These 7 T cell receptor beta chains originate from one sample sequenced in a study of blood T cell repertoires in COVID-19. Sequencing was performed with immunoSEQ multiplex PCR; in TCRdb, only in-frame clones are kept and a portion is missing. The sample yields around 73,000 clones, approximately 80% seen once. Specimen: peripheral blood. These receptors all stem from a man between 65 and 85 years old with COVID-19, enrolled during active disease.

The chain recombines TRBV7-2 with TRBJ1-6; D uncertain. V lost 5 bases, J lost 9 bases, and 14 bases lay in between. The germline gives CDR1 SGHTA, CDR2 FQGNSA. The CDR3 sequence is 14 residues long. CDR3 in amino acids: CASSPSRRGSPLHF. The CDR3 DNA reads TGTGCCAGCAGCCCCTCGCGCCGGGGTTCACCCCTCCACTTT.

The rearrangement uses TRBV7-2 and TRBJ1-1; 8 nucleotides match TRBD1. Trimming removed 6 bases from V and 7 bases from J; junction bases left unmatched: 10. This CDR3 has 14 amino acids. Germline values: CDR1 SGHTA, CDR2 FQGNSA. DNA for the CDR3: TGTGCCAGCAGGGGATTACAAGGACAGGGTGAAGCTTTCTTT. This sequence encodes CASRGLQGQGEAFF.

The chain employs TRBV6-5 and TRBJ2-5; TRBD2 matches at 7 bases. The CDR3 covers 15 residues. Germline V CDR1 and CDR2: MNHEY, SVGAGI. The trim removed 2 bases at V and 5 bases at J, leaving 8 bases unmatched. CDR3 protein: CASSYPSGGSETQYF. CDR3 nucleotide sequence: TGTGCCAGCAGTTACCCCTCGGGGGGATCGGAGACCCAGTACTTC.

V and J are TRBV3-1 (or the pseudogene TRBV3-2) and TRBJ1-3; TRBD1 aligns across 9 bases. CDR3 length: 14 residues. Germline V gene lookup returns CDR1 LGHDT and CDR2 YNNKEL (reference sequence). J lost 6 bases, V lost 3 bases, and 3 bases had no gene match. The CDR3 coding sequence is TGTGCCAGCAGCCACGGACAGGGGTCAAACACCATATATTTT. Translation gives CASSHGQGSNTIYF.

The gene calls are TRBV11-1 and TRBJ1-2; D gene uncertain. The germline V gene has CDR1 SGHAT and CDR2 FQDESV (reference sequence). The CDR3 is made up of 12 amino acids. V dropped 4 bases and J dropped 9 bases, with 12 bases sitting between them. CDR3 sequence reads: CASSSGGYSYTF. CDR3 nucleotide sequence: TGTGCCAGCAGCTCGGGCGGGTATAGCTACACCTTC.

The chain links TRBV7-9 to TRBJ1-2; D is ambiguous. From germline, CDR1 is SEHNR and CDR2 FQNEAQ (reference sequence). The V end was cut by 11 bases, the J end by 3 bases, with 13 bases between. The CDR3 extends over 12 amino acids. CDR3 DNA sequence: TGTGCCGGGAGTCGGACGGACTATGGCTACACCTTC. Protein sequence: CAGSRTDYGYTF.

The gene calls are TRBV12-3 or TRBV12-4 and TRBJ2-7, with D uncertain. V was shortened by 3 bases and J by 2 bases, with 5 bases between the two germline ends. This CDR3 spans 12 amino acids. The CDR3 is CASSFSTYEQYF. The CDR3 nucleotides read TGTGCCAGCAGTTTTAGTACCTACGAGCAGTACTTC.